These T cell receptor beta chains were read from a single sample in a study of blood T cell repertoires in COVID-19. Repertoires were generated with immunoSEQ multiplex PCR, while TCRdb's copy carries only in-frame clones and drops some. This table holds hundreds of thousands of clones, 91% found once. Sequencing input: peripheral blood. The receptors come from a woman in her late teens or twenties who had recovered from COVID-19. Both conserved end residues are part of each CDR3. Fields, in order: clone size, J gene, V gene, D gene, CDR3 protein, CDR3 DNA. A D gene is named only where the DNA matches it firmly. Size is stated for part of the rows, as once, few or many counts, or as a class when the clone is expanded.

clone size: .; J gene: TRBJ2-1; V gene: TRBV7-9; D gene: .; CDR3 protein: CASTHSSSYNEQFF; CDR3 DNA: TGTGCCAGCACCCATTCGAGCTCCTACAATGAGCAGTTCTTC
clone size: .; J gene: TRBJ1-2; V gene: TRBV20-1; D gene: TRBD1; CDR3 protein: CSAGQGDGYTF; CDR3 DNA: TGCAGTGCTGGACAGGGGGACGGCTACACCTTC
clone size: .; J gene: TRBJ1-2; V gene: TRBV5-1; D gene: TRBD1; CDR3 protein: CASSLRQGANYGYTF; CDR3 DNA: TGCGCCAGCAGCTTGCGACAGGGGGCTAACTATGGCTACACCTTC
clone size: .; J gene: TRBJ1-3; V gene: TRBV24-1; D gene: .; CDR3 protein: CATSDPRGPGNTIYF; CDR3 DNA: TGTGCCACCAGTGATCCCAGGGGTCCTGGAAACACCATATATTTT
clone size: .; J gene: TRBJ1-1; V gene: TRBV14; D gene: .; CDR3 protein: CASSQVDNTEAFF; CDR3 DNA: TGTGCCAGCAGCCAAGTAGATAACACTGAAGCTTTCTTT
clone size: once; J gene: TRBJ2-5; V gene: TRBV7-2; D gene: TRBD2; CDR3 protein: CASSFTPGLGGETQYF; CDR3 DNA: TGTGCCAGCAGCTTTACGCCGGGACTAGGAGGAGAGACCCAGTACTTC
clone size: .; J gene: TRBJ1-1; V gene: TRBV3-1/TRBV3-2; D gene: .; CDR3 protein: CASSQDGSRRAFF; CDR3 DNA: TGTGCCAGCAGCCAAGACGGCAGTCGGAGAGCTTTCTTT
clone size: .; J gene: TRBJ1-1; V gene: TRBV28; D gene: .; CDR3 protein: CASSQGTTADTEAFF; CDR3 DNA: TGTGCCAGCAGTCAAGGGACAACGGCCGACACTGAAGCTTTCTTT
clone size: .; J gene: TRBJ2-7; V gene: TRBV2; D gene: .; CDR3 protein: CASSETRDSRWVRF; CDR3 DNA: TGTGCCAGCAGTGAGACTAGGGACAGCCGGTGGGTTCGGTTC
clone size: .; J gene: TRBJ2-5; V gene: TRBV7-2; D gene: TRBD2; CDR3 protein: CASSLAGFSGSKGETQYF; CDR3 DNA: TGTGCCAGCAGCTTAGCGGGATTTAGCGGGAGTAAGGGGGAGACCCAGTACTTC
clone size: .; J gene: TRBJ1-2; V gene: TRBV27; D gene: .; CDR3 protein: CASREGGENYGYTF; CDR3 DNA: TGTGCCAGCCGGGAGGGCGGCGAAAACTATGGCTACACCTTC
clone size: .; J gene: TRBJ2-5; V gene: TRBV5-8; D gene: TRBD2; CDR3 protein: CASSLEGLAGGGETQYF; CDR3 DNA: TGTGCCAGCAGCTTGGAAGGACTAGCGGGAGGAGGAGAGACCCAGTACTTC
clone size: once; J gene: TRBJ2-2; V gene: TRBV7-2; D gene: TRBD2; CDR3 protein: CASSPASGSYSGELFF; CDR3 DNA: TGTGCCAGCAGCCCGGCTAGCGGGAGTTACTCCGGGGAGCTGTTTTTT
clone size: .; J gene: TRBJ2-5; V gene: TRBV6-4; D gene: .; CDR3 protein: CASSESIPQETQYF; CDR3 DNA: TGTGCCAGCAGTGAATCCATTCCCCAAGAGACCCAGTACTTC
clone size: .; J gene: TRBJ1-2; V gene: TRBV9; D gene: TRBD1; CDR3 protein: CASSLTPDRGANYGYTF; CDR3 DNA: TGTGCCAGCAGCTTGACCCCCGACAGGGGGGCTAACTATGGCTACACCTTC
clone size: .; J gene: TRBJ1-3; V gene: TRBV25-1; D gene: TRBD1; CDR3 protein: CASSDTGDTIYF; CDR3 DNA: TGTGCCAGCAGTGACACAGGGGACACCATATATTTT
clone size: once; J gene: TRBJ1-2; V gene: TRBV4-1; D gene: .; CDR3 protein: CASSQDPRSYGYTF; CDR3 DNA: TGCGCCAGCAGCCAAGATCCCCGGAGCTATGGCTACACCTTC
clone size: .; J gene: TRBJ2-5; V gene: TRBV9; D gene: TRBD2; CDR3 protein: CASSAGLAGGVETQYF; CDR3 DNA: TGTGCCAGCAGCGCCGGACTAGCGGGAGGAGTAGAGACCCAGTACTTC
clone size: .; J gene: TRBJ1-3; V gene: TRBV30; D gene: .; CDR3 protein: CAWTVPGGPPGNTIYF; CDR3 DNA: TGTGCCTGGACCGTACCGGGGGGCCCGCCTGGAAACACCATATATTTT
clone size: .; J gene: TRBJ1-5; V gene: TRBV5-1; D gene: .; CDR3 protein: CASSLVGDNQPQHF; CDR3 DNA: TGCGCCAGCAGCTTGGTAGGGGACAATCAGCCCCAGCATTTT
clone size: .; J gene: TRBJ2-1; V gene: TRBV5-6; D gene: .; CDR3 protein: CASSAGHNEQFF; CDR3 DNA: TGTGCCAGCAGCGCGGGGCACAATGAGCAGTTCTTC
clone size: once; J gene: TRBJ2-1; V gene: TRBV20-1; D gene: TRBD2; CDR3 protein: CSASPPSGRVGNEQFF; CDR3 DNA: TGCAGTGCTAGTCCCCCTAGCGGGAGAGTGGGCAATGAGCAGTTCTTC
clone size: .; J gene: TRBJ1-2; V gene: TRBV9; D gene: TRBD1; CDR3 protein: CASSVTDRDLRNYGYTF; CDR3 DNA: TGTGCCAGCAGCGTAACGGACAGGGACTTACGCAATTATGGCTACACCTTC
clone size: .; J gene: TRBJ1-3; V gene: TRBV14; D gene: TRBD1; CDR3 protein: CASSHRTGAFTFSGNTIYF; CDR3 DNA: TGTGCCAGCAGCCACCGGACAGGGGCCTTTACTTTCTCTGGAAACACCATATATTTT
clone size: .; J gene: TRBJ2-3; V gene: TRBV5-4; D gene: .; CDR3 protein: CASSSSTDTQYF; CDR3 DNA: TGTGCCAGCAGCTCTAGCACAGATACGCAGTATTTT